The sequence of this TCR beta chain was determined in a study of control samples from healthy donors and cancer patients. CDR3 length: 17 amino acids. V gave up 2 bases and J gave up 4 bases, with 22 bases separating them. Germline CDR1 is SGHRS and CDR2 is YFSETQ. The method was immunoSEQ multiplex PCR; TCRdb's version includes in-frame clones alone and lacks a portion of them. Of some 73,000 clones in the sample, 94% were seen once. The chain links TRBV5-1 to TRBJ2-7, with D tentatively TRBD1 (6 bases). What was sequenced was blood. The receptor was derived from a woman aged 40 to 50 in good health. The CDR3 reads CASSLGFGGGLDYEQYF. DNA of the CDR3: TGCGCCAGCAGCTTAGGATTTGGGGGCGGGCTGGATTACGAGCAGTACTTC.